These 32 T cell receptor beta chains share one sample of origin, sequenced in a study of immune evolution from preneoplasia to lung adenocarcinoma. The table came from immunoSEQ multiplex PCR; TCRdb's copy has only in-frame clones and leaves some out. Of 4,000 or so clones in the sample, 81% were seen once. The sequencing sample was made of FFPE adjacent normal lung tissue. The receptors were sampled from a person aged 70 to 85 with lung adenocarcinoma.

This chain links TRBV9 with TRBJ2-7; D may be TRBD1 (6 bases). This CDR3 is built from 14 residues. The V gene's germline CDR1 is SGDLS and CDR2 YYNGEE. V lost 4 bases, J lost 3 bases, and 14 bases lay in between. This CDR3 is CASSHWDTDYEQYF. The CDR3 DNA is TGTGCCAGCAGCCATTGGGACACCGACTACGAGCAGTACTTC.

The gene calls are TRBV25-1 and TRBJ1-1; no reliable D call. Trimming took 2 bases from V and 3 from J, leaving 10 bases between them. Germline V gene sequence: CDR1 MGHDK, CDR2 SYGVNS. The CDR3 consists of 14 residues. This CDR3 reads CASSERGSHTEAFF. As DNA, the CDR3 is TGTGCCAGCAGTGAACGAGGGAGTCACACTGAAGCTTTCTTT.

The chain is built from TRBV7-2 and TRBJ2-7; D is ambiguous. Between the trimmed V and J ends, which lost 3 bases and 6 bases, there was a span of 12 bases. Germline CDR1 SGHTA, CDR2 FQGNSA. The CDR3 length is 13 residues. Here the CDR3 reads CASSLGYVLEQYF. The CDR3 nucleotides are TGTGCCAGCAGCTTGGGGTATGTCCTCGAGCAGTACTTC.

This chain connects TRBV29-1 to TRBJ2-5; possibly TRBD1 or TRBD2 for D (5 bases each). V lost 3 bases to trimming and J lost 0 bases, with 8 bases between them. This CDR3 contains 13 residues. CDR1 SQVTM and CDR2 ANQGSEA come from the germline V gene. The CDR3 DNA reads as TGCAGCGTTGATGGGGGTTACCAAGAGACCCAGTACTTC. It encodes CSVDGGYQETQYF.

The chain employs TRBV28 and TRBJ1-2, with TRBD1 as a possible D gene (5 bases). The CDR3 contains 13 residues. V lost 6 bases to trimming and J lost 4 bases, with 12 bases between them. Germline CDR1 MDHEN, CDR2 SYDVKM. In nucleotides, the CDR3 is TGTGCCAGCAGCCCTACGGGGGTCTATGGCTACACCTTC. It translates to CASSPTGVYGYTF.

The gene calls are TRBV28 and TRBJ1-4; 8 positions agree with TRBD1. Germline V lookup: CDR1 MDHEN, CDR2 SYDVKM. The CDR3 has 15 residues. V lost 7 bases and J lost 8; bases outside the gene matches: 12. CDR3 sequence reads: CASMGTTGGVEKLFF. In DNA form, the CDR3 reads TGTGCCAGCATGGGAACTACAGGGGGGGTCGAAAAACTGTTTTTT.

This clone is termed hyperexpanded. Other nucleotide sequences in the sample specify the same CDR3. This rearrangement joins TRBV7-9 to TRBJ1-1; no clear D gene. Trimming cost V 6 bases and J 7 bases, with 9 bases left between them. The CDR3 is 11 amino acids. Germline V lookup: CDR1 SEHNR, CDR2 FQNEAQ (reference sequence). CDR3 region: CASSRTLEAFF. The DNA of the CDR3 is TGTGCCAGCAGTAGGACCCTTGAAGCTTTCTTT. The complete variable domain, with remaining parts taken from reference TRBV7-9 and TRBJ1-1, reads DTGVSQNPRHKITKRGQNVTFRCDPISEHNRLYWYRQTLGQGPEFLTYFQNEAQLEKSRLLSDRFSAERPKGSFSTLEIQRTEQGDSAMYLCASSRTLEAFFGQGTRLTVV.

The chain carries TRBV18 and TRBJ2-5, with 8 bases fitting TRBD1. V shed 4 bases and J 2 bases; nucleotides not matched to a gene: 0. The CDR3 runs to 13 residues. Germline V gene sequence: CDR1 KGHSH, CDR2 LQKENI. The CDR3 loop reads CASSRDRQETQYF. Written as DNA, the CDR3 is TGTGCCAGCTCACGGGACAGGCAAGAGACCCAGTACTTC.

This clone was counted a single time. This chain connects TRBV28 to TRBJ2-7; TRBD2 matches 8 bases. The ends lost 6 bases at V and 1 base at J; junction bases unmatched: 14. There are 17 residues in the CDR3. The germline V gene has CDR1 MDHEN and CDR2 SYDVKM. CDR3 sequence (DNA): TGTGCCAGCAGACCTCCGTCCACTAGCGGCAATTCCTACGAGCAGTACTTC. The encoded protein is CASRPPSTSGNSYEQYF.

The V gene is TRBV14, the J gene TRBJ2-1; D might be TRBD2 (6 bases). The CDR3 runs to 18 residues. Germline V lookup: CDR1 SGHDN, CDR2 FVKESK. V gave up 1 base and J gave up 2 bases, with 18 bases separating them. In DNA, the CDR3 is TGTGCCAGCAGCCAAGGTTCGGGTTTGGGAGGAGCCTACAATGAGCAGTTCTTC. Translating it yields CASSQGSGLGGAYNEQFF. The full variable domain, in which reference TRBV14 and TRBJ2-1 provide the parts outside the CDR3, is EAGVTQFPSHSVIEKGQTVTLRCDPISGHDNLYWYRRVMGKEIKFLLHFVKESKQDESGMPNNRFLAERTGGTYSTLKVQPAELEDSGVYFCASSQGSGLGGAYNEQFFGPGTRLTVL.

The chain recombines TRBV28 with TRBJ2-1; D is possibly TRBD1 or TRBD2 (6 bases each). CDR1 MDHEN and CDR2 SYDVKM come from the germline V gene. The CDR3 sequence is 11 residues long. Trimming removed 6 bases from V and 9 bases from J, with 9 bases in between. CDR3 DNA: TGTGCCAGCAGGGGGGGCGGTGAGCAGTTCTTC. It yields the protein CASRGGGEQFF.

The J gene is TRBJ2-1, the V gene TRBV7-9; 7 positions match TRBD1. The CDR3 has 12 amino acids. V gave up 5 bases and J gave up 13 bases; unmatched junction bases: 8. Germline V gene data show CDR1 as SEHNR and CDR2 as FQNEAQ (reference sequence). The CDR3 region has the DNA TGTGCCAGCAGCCCCGGACAGGCGGGTCAGTTCTTC. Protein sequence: CASSPGQAGQFF.

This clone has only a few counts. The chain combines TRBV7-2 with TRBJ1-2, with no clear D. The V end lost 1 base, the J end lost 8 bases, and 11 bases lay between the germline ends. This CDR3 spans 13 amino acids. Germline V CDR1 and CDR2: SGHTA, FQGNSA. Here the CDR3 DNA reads TGTGCCAGCAGCTTAGTCGCGTTGGCAGGCTACACCTTC. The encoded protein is CASSLVALAGYTF.

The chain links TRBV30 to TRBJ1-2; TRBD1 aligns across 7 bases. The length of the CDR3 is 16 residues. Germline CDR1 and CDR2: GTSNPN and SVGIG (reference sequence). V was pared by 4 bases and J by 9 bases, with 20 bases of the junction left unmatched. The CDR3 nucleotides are TGTGCCTGGACCCGGGACAGCGCGTGGGGTTTTTATCGCTACACCTTC. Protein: CAWTRDSAWGFYRYTF.

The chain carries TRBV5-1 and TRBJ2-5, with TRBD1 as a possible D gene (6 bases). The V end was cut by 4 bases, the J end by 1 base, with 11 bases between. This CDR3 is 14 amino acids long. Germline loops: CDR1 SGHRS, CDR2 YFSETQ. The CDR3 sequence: CASSGGQTQETQYF. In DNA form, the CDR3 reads TGCGCCAGCAGCGGAGGACAGACCCAAGAGACCCAGTACTTC.

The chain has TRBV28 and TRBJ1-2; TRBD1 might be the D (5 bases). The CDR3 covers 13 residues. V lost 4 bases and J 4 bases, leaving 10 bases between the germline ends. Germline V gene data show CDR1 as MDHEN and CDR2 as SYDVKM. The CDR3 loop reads CASSWGSIYGYTF. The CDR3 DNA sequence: TGTGCCAGCAGTTGGGGGAGTATCTATGGCTACACCTTC.

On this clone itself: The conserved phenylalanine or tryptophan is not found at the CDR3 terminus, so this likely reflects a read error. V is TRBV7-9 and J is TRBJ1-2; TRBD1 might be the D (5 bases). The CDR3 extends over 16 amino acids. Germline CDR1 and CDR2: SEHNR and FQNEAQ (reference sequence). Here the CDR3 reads CASSLAYQDRNYGYTL. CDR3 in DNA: TGCGCCAGCAGCTTAGCGTACCAAGACAGAAACTATGGCTACACCCTC.

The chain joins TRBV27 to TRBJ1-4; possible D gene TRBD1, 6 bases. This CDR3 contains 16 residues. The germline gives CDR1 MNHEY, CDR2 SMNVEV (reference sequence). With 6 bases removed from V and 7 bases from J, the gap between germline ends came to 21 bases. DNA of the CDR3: TGTGCCAGCAGCCCCTGGAGAGGGGGGGAGGGTGAAAAACTGTTTTTT. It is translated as CASSPWRGGEGEKLFF.

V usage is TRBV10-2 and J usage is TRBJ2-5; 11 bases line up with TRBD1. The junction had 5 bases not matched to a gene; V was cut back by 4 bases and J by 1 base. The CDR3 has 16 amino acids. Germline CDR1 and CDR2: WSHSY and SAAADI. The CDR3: CASSGGTGGGQETQYF. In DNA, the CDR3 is TGCGCCAGCAGTGGAGGGACAGGGGGAGGCCAAGAGACCCAGTACTTC.

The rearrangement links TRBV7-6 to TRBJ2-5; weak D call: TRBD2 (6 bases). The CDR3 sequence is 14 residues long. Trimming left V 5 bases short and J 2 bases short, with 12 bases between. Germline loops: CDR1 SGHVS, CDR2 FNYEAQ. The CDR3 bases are TGTGCCAGCAGCCAAAATGCGGGGCAAGAGACCCAGTACTTC. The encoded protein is CASSQNAGQETQYF.

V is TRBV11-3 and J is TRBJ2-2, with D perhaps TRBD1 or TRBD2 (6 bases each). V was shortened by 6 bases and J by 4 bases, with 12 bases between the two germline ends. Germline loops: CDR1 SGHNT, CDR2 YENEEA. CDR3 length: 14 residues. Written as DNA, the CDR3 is TGTGCCAGCAGGGGGGGCCAGGGCACCGGGGAGCTGTTTTTT. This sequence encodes CASRGGQGTGELFF.

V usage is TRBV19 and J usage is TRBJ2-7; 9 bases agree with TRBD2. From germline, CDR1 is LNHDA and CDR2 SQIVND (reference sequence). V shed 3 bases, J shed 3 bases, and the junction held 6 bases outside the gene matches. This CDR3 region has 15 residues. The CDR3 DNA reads TGTGCCAGTAGTATTTCTAGCGGGGTGGTCTACGAGCAGTACTTC. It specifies CASSISSGVVYEQYF.

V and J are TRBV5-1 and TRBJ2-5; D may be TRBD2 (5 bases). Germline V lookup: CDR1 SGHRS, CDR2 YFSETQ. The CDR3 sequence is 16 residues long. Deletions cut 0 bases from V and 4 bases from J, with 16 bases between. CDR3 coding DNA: TGCGCCAGCAGCTTGGCCGGGCGCAGCGGCGGAGAGACCCAGTACTTC. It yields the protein CASSLAGRSGGETQYF.

The chain's CDR3 is CASSASVLYEQYF. The CDR3 DNA reads as TGTGCCAGTAGTGCCTCGGTCCTTTACGAGCAGTACTTC. The chain joins TRBV19 to TRBJ2-7; unclear D gene. CDR1 and CDR2 from the germline V gene are LNHDA and SQIVND (reference sequence). The CDR3 covers 13 residues. The germline V and J ends were trimmed by 5 bases and 4 bases, with 12 bases remaining between them.

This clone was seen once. The CDR3 loop reads CASRYGSAEQYF. The CDR3 DNA reads TGTGCCAGCAGATATGGATCTGCGGAGCAGTACTTC. V usage is TRBV5-8 and J usage is TRBJ2-7, with D hard to call. V was shortened by 5 bases and J by 7 bases, with 13 bases between the two germline ends. The CDR3 is made up of 12 amino acids. Germline CDR1 and CDR2: SGHTS and YDEGEE.

The CDR3 bases are TGTGCCATCCAGGCGGGTCCGGGGGAGACCCAGTACTTC. Translating it yields CAIQAGPGETQYF. The chain uses TRBV10-3 and TRBJ2-5; D is possibly TRBD2 (5 bases). The CDR3 length is 13 residues. Germline CDR1 reads ENHRY; CDR2 reads SYGVKD. Trimming removed 8 bases from V and 5 bases from J, with 15 bases in between.

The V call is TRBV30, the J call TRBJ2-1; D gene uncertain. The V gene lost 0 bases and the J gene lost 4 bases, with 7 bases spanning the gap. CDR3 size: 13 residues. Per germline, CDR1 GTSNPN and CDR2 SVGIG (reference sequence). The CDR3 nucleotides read TGTGCCTGGAGTGTACGCCTTTACAATGAGCAGTTCTTC. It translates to CAWSVRLYNEQFF.

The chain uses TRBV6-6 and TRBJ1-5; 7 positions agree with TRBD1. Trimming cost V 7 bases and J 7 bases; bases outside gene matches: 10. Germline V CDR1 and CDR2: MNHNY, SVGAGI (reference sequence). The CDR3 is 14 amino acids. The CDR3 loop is CASTRGQIGQPQHF. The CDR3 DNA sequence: TGTGCCAGCACCAGGGGACAGATTGGGCAGCCCCAGCATTTT.

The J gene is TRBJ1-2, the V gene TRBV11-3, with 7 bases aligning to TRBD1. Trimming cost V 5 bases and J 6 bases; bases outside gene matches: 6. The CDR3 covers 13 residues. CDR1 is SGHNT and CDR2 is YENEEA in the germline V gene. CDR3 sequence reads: CASSTDRAHGYTF. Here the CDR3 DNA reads TGTGCCAGCAGCACTGACAGGGCTCATGGCTACACCTTC.

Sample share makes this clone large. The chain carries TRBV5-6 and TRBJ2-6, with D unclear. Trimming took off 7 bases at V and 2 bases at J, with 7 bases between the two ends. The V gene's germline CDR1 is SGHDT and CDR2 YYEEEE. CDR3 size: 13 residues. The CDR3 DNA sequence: TGTGCCAGCGTGATAGCTGGGGCCAACGTCCTGACTTTC. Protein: CASVIAGANVLTF.

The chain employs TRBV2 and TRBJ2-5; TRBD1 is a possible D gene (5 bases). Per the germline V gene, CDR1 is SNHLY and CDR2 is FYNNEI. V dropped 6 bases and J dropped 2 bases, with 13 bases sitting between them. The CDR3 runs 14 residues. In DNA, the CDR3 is TGTGCCAGCAGGGACAAGACAGTACAAGAGACCCAGTACTTC. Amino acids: CASRDKTVQETQYF.

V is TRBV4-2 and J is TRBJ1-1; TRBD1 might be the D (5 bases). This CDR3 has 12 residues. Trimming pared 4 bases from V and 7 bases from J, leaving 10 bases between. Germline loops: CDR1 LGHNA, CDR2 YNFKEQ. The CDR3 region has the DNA TGTGCCAGCAGCCTGGGACCTTATGAAGCTTTCTTT. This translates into CASSLGPYEAFF.